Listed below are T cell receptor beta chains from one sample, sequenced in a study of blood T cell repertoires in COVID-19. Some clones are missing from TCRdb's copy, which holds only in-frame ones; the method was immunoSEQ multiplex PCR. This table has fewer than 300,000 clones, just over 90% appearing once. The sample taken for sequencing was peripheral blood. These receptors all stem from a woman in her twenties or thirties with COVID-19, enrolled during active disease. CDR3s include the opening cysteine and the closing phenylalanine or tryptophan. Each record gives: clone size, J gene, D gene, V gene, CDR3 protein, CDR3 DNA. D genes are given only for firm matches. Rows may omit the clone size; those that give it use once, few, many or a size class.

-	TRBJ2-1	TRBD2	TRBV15	CATSRDPGLSDEQFF	TGTGCCACCAGCAGAGATCCGGGACTATCCGATGAGCAGTTCTTC
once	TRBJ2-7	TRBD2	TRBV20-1	CSASYELAGKVRYEQYF	TGCAGTGCTAGTTATGAGCTAGCGGGAAAGGTGAGGTACGAGCAGTACTTC
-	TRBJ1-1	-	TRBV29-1	CSVEPSGSNTEAFF	TGCAGCGTTGAACCGTCAGGGTCGAACACTGAAGCTTTCTTT
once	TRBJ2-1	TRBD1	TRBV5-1	CASSLGGQLHYNEQFF	TGCGCCAGCAGCTTGGGGGGACAGCTCCACTACAATGAGCAGTTCTTC
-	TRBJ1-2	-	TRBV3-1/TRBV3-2	CASSQQTPGSGYGYTF	TGTGCCAGCAGCCAGCAAACCCCTGGAAGCGGCTATGGCTACACCTTC
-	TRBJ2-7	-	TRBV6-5	CASSYSTTGTYEQYF	TGTGCCAGCAGTTACTCGACTACAGGGACCTACGAGCAGTACTTC
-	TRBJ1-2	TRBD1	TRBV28	CASSLLDRVANYGYTF	TGTGCCAGCAGTTTGTTAGACAGGGTAGCTAACTATGGCTACACCTTC
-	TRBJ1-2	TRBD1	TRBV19	CASSTAGQGSYGYTF	TGTGCCAGTAGTACCGCCGGACAGGGCTCTTATGGCTACACCTTC
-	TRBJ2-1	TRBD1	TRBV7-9	CASSFQGEVLF	TGTGCCAGCAGCTTCCAGGGGGAAGTTCTCTTC
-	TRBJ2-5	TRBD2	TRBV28	CASSLLQGGSETQYF	TGTGCCAGCAGTTTATTGCAGGGAGGGTCGGAGACCCAGTACTTC
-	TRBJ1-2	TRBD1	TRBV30	CAWTRDRDYGYTF	TGTGCCTGGACCCGGGACAGAGACTATGGCTACACCTTC
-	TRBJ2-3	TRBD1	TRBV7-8	CASSLRDRGPDTQYF	TGTGCCAGCAGCTTAAGGGACAGGGGGCCTGATACGCAGTATTTT
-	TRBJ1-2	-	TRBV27	CASSLRRQSSYGYTF	TGTGCCAGCAGTCTAAGGAGGCAGTCCTCCTATGGCTACACCTTC
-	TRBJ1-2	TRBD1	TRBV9	CASSVDAGGGGYGYTF	TGTGCCAGCAGCGTGGACGCAGGGGGCGGGGGCTATGGCTACACCTTC
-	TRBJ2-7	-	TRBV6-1	CASSEGFVTGMYEQYF	TGTGCCAGCAGTGAAGGGTTCGTTACAGGGATGTACGAGCAGTACTTC
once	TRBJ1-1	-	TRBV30	CAWSVSTGVTEAFF	TGTGCCTGGAGTGTGTCTACCGGAGTGACTGAAGCTTTCTTT
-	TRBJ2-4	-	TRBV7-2	CASSTATGGAKNIQYF	TGTGCCAGCAGTACCGCGACAGGTGGAGCCAAAAACATTCAGTACTTC
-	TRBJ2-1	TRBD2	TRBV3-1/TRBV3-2	CASSQVRGGDNEQFF	TGTGCCAGCAGCCAAGTCCGGGGGGGTGACAATGAGCAGTTCTTC